The next 5 T cell receptor beta chains were all read from a single sample in a study of blood T cell repertoires in COVID-19 (dated by TCRdb to 2018 to 2020). The library came from the immunoSEQ multiplex PCR assay. TCRdb re-hosts the immuneACCESS table, in-frame sequences only. Its copies lack some clones; in the studies checked, an unresolved V gene accounts for under half of them, and the cause for the rest is not known. The sample profile shows over 200,000 clones; 80% to 90% of them were found once. Of the sample, roughly 2.7% is held by the ten largest clones. Sequencing was performed on peripheral blood. These receptors were obtained from a man aged 25 to 45 with COVID-19, enrolled during active disease.

This chain joins TRBV12-3 or TRBV12-4 and TRBJ1-2; D may be TRBD1 (6 bases). The CDR3 extends over 13 amino acids. Trimming left V 6 bases short and J 8 bases short, with 16 bases between. The CDR3 here is CASRSDRLGGYTF. In nucleotides, the CDR3 is TGTGCCAGCAGATCAGACAGGTTGGGAGGCTACACCTTC.

This chain connects TRBV15 to TRBJ1-6, with TRBD1 identical over 11 bases. J lost 7 bases, V lost 1 base, and 3 bases had no gene match. Germline V lookup: CDR1 LNHNV, CDR2 YYDKDF (reference sequence). This CDR3 contains 16 residues. In DNA form, the CDR3 reads TGTGCCACCAGCAGAGGAAGGGACAGGGGGAATTCACCCCTCCACTTT. It codes for CATSRGRDRGNSPLHF.

The CDR3, as DNA: TGTGCCAGCAGCCAAGTGTTTCGCTCTAGCAGAGAGACCCAGTACTTC. Protein: CASSQVFRSSRETQYF. This chain uses TRBV14 with TRBJ2-5; TRBD2 is a possible D gene (5 bases). The CDR3 spans 16 residues. V lost 1 base and J 4 bases, leaving 16 bases between the germline ends. The germline CDR1 and CDR2 sequences are SGHDN and FVKESK.

The chain recombines TRBV25-1 with TRBJ1-2, with D possibly TRBD1 on 6 matching bases. Per germline, CDR1 MGHDK and CDR2 SYGVNS. V lost 3 bases and J 1 base, leaving 12 bases between the germline ends. This CDR3 has 15 amino acids. This CDR3 reads CASSDSEDSNYGYTF. The CDR3, as DNA: TGTGCCAGCAGTGATTCAGAGGACAGTAACTATGGCTACACCTTC.

The chain employs TRBV19 and TRBJ2-7; 10 bases are a match to TRBD1. Trimming cost V 6 bases and J 1 base; bases outside gene matches: 0. The CDR3 covers 13 residues. Per germline, CDR1 LNHDA and CDR2 SQIVND (reference sequence). The CDR3 DNA is TGTGCCAGTAGGGGACAGGGGTCCTACGAGCAGTACTTC. This translates into CASRGQGSYEQYF.